The present TCR beta chain was sequenced within a study of T-cell reconstitution after alpha-beta-depleted transplantation in children. Whole-study findings and limits: The high TCRbeta diversity at day 60 in some patients came from surviving recipient T cells and thymic progenitors. Several hundred rapidly expanded clones from non-depleted graft cells reportedly supplied alpha-beta T cells about two months post-transplant. Fresh T-cell production supplied most of the T-cell counts and diversity seen one year after transplant.

A library of TCRbeta sequences, prepared with unique molecular identifiers, was generated. TCRdb passed the PCR reads through MiXCR, listing each CDR3 protein once. The sample carries nearly 350,000 distinct CDR3 sequences, 15% to 20% recorded once. There are a few counts of this clonotype. The antigen is not known. Germline CDR1 is ENHRY and CDR2 is SYGVKD. The CDR3 contains 16 residues. V was pared by 1 base and J by 6 bases, with 18 bases between. This rearrangement joins TRBV10-3 to TRBJ1-2; perhaps TRBD1 as D (5 bases). The specimen was PBMCs, mostly from graft donor cells, collected 360 days after TCRalphabeta/CD19-depleted stem cell transplant. This receptor was identified in a male patient aged 2-10 years who had a stem cell transplant for acute lymphoblastic leukemia, so the T cells may come from the graft donor. CDR3 coding DNA: TGTGCCATCAGTGAGTGGTTTAGGGGCCTCGAGGATGGCTACACCTTC. Its protein is CAISEWFRGLEDGYTF.